Listed here are 12 T cell receptor beta chains from one sample, sequenced in a study of tumor-infiltrating lymphocytes in oesophageal squamous cell carcinoma listed by TCRdb under 2016. Receptor libraries were prepared by PCR. The data were produced on an Illumina HiSeq 2000. The public reads were reprocessed in TCRdb via fastp at Q25 and MiXCR, keeping in-frame beta chains. Every entry covers one CDR3 protein and lists the most common genes and DNA from its rows. The sample table contains 17,000 or so distinct CDR3 sequences; only one count was recorded for around 50% of them. Around two fifths of the sample is in the top ten clones. The source material was normal esophageal tissue next to the tumor. These receptors were collected from a female donor with esophageal squamous cell carcinoma.

V usage is TRBV3-1 and J usage is TRBJ1-5; D call uncertain. The ends were cut back, 4 bases at V and 5 bases at J, with 6 bases in the middle. The germline gives CDR1 LGHDT, CDR2 YNNKEL (reference sequence). The CDR3 extends over 12 amino acids. CDR3 sequence reads: CASSLEDQPQHF. In DNA form, the CDR3 reads TGTGCCAGCAGCCTTGAGGATCAGCCCCAGCATTTT.

V and J are TRBV7-2 and TRBJ1-1; TRBD1 might be the D (6 bases). CDR3 length equals 15 residues. The V end was cut by 2 bases, the J end by 7 bases, with 17 bases between. CDR1 is SGHTA, CDR2 FQGNSA, per germline. CDR3: CASSLTLGGQNEAFF. CDR3 in DNA: TGTGCCAGCAGCTTAACGCTGGGGGGCCAGAATGAAGCTTTCTTT.

The CDR3, as DNA: TGTGCCAGCAGCGAAAGGCCACCGGGACAGGAAAGATGGGGTGAGCAGTTCTTC. This encodes CASSERPPGQERWGEQFF. The chain combines TRBV3-1 with TRBJ2-4, with 8 bases matching TRBD1. The DNA end is a closer match to TRBJ2-1, so the J assignment may be wrong. The CDR3 has 18 amino acids. From germline, CDR1 is LGHDT and CDR2 YNNKEL (reference sequence).

This clonotype was counted ten times or more. This chain joins TRBV12-5 and TRBJ1-1; no reliable D call. Germline values: CDR1 LGHNT, CDR2 FRNRAP. This CDR3 region has 12 residues. V lost 5 bases and J 3 bases, leaving 7 bases between the germline ends. CDR3: CASGPSYTEAFF. The CDR3 nucleotides read TGTGCTAGTGGTCCCTCGTACACTGAAGCTTTCTTT.

This clonotype appeared a few times. A single base separates this from a much larger clone, so it may be a read error. The chain carries TRBV4-1 and TRBJ2-1; D may match TRBD1 or TRBD2 (5 bases each). The J call is uncertain, as TRBJ2-7 better fits the DNA end. Germline V gives CDR1 MGHRA, CDR2 YSYEKL. The CDR3 totals 16 residues. The CDR3 DNA follows: TGCGCCAGCAGCCAAGATTGGGACCTGGGCGCCAATGAGCAGTACTTC. Translating gives CASSQDWDLGANEQYF.

This clonotype is categorized as medium-sized. This chain uses TRBV6-6 with TRBJ2-6; tentatively, D is TRBD2 (5 bases). Germline CDR1 reads MNHNY; CDR2 reads SVGAGI (reference sequence). Trimming left V 2 bases short and J 3 bases short, with 8 bases between. The length of the CDR3 is 15 residues. The CDR3 sequence: CASSYVGVGANVLTF. Written as DNA, the CDR3 is TGTGCCAGCAGTTACGTCGGGGTTGGGGCCAACGTCCTGACTTTC.

V usage is TRBV6-6 and J usage is TRBJ2-6, with D uncertain. V gave up 0 bases and J gave up 3 bases, with 15 bases separating them. CDR1 MNHNY and CDR2 SVGAGI come from the germline V gene (reference sequence). This CDR3 is built from 18 residues. The CDR3 coding sequence is TGTGCCAGCAGTTACTCGTGGTTCATAGTTTTTGGGGCCAACGTCCTGACTTTC. Translating it yields CASSYSWFIVFGANVLTF.

The chain carries TRBV12-3 or TRBV12-4 and TRBJ2-3, with D possibly matching TRBD2 (7 bases). The end of the DNA fits TRBJ2-1 better, so the J call may be wrong. The CDR3 totals 15 residues. CDR3 loop: CASSLLGGRGGEQFF. CDR3 DNA sequence: TGTGCCAGCAGTTTACTTGGCGGGAGAGGGGGTGAGCAGTTCTTC.

The rearrangement links TRBV11-2 to TRBJ1-2; TRBD1 is a possible D gene (6 bases). The CDR3 contains 17 residues. The ends were cut back, 2 bases at V and 4 bases at J, with 20 bases in the middle. The germline V gene has CDR1 SGHAT and CDR2 FQNNGV. Written as DNA, the CDR3 is TGTGCCAGCAGCTTAACGACGTCCGTAACAGGGACCTATGGCTACACCTTC. It codes for CASSLTTSVTGTYGYTF.

There are a few counts of this clonotype. A much larger clone lies a single base off, so this may be a read error. The chain carries TRBV6-4 and TRBJ2-7; 8 positions match TRBD1. The J call is doubtful: the DNA matches TRBJ2-1 better. The V gene's germline CDR1 is MRHNA and CDR2 SNTAGT. This CDR3 is built from 15 residues. As DNA, the CDR3 is TGTGCCAGCAGCCAGGAGCCAGGGGGCACCTACGAGCAGTTCTTC. Protein sequence: CASSQEPGGTYEQFF.

A few counts support this clonotype. The rearrangement uses TRBV7-2 and TRBJ2-3, with D tentatively TRBD1 or TRBD2 (6 bases each). This CDR3 comprises 16 residues. V was clipped by 5 bases and J by 2 bases, with 17 bases between them. CDR1 is SGHTA and CDR2 is FQGNSA in the germline V gene. In DNA form, the CDR3 reads TGTGCCAGCAGCCACCCGAGGGGGGAGTACACAGATACGCAGTATTTT. This sequence encodes CASSHPRGEYTDTQYF.

To note about this clonotype: One end of the junction is discordant with germline, which a read error may explain. The CDR3 here is CVSGAHEQFF. CDR3 coding DNA: TGTGTCAGCGGAGCCCATGAGCAGTTCTTC. This chain uses TRBV7-3 with TRBJ2-6; TRBD2 is a possible D gene (5 bases). The J call may be in error: the DNA end matches TRBJ2-1 better. The CDR3 loop spans 10 amino acids. The germline V gene encodes CDR1 SGHTA and CDR2 FQGTGA.